The T cell receptor beta chain under discussion was sequenced for a study of Graves' ophthalmopathy and Graves' hyperthyroidism. Study outcomes and limitations: Blood shared most expanded thyroid clonotypes above 0.001 frequency. With a specificity of around 76% and a sensitivity of about 71%, the model predicted ophthalmopathy progression.

The V end lost 0 bases, the J end lost 1 base, and 9 bases lay between the germline ends. The CDR3 has 15 amino acids. The germline V gene has CDR1 MNHEY and CDR2 SVGAGI. RNA served as the template for amplifying TCR beta CDR3 regions. Second-round multiplex PCR came after a first-round RT-PCR that employed HTBI primers. A single record per CDR3 protein comes from TCRdb applying MiXCR to the multiplex PCR reads. Of a few hundred thousand distinct CDR3 sequences listed, less than 20% are singletons. This clonotype was seen at least ten times. The antigen is undetermined. The chain has TRBV6-5 and TRBJ1-1; D gene ambiguous. This receptor was obtained from a woman aged 18-29 years with stable Graves' hyperthyroidism. The sequenced material came from peripheral blood. CDR3 in amino acids: CASSYSAPGNTEAFF. CDR3 DNA sequence: TGTGCCAGCAGTTACTCGGCCCCGGGGAACACTGAAGCTTTCTTT.